Presented here are 8 T cell receptor beta chains from one specimen sequenced in a study of PD-L1 blockade in urothelial cancer. Sequenced by immunoSEQ multiplex PCR; TCRdb stores in-frame clones only, minus some. The profile shows tens of thousands of clones, 80% to 90% of them singletons. The time point: pretreatment peripheral blood. The specimen comprised PBMCs, sampled around atezolizumab (anti-PD-L1) treatment. These TCRs come from a man between 65 and 85 years old with urothelial cancer.

The rearrangement joins TRBV10-3 to TRBJ2-7; TRBD1 aligns across 10 bases. The V gene's germline CDR1 is ENHRY and CDR2 SYGVKD. With V trimmed by 3 bases and J by 3 bases, 5 bases remained unmatched. The CDR3 spans 15 residues. CDR3 coding DNA: TGTGCCATCAGTGACCTGGACAGGGGGTACTACGAGCAGTACTTC. This sequence encodes CAISDLDRGYYEQYF.

This clone has only a few counts. This chain joins TRBV7-2 and TRBJ2-2; tentatively, D is TRBD1 (8 bases). CDR1 is SGHTA, CDR2 FQGNSA, per germline. The CDR3 is made up of 15 amino acids. Trimming took 5 bases from V and 6 from J, leaving 16 bases between them. The CDR3, as DNA: TGTGCCAGCAGCATCAGACAGGGGAGGGCCGGGGAGCTGTTTTTT. It codes for CASSIRQGRAGELFF.

The rearrangement joins TRBV28 to TRBJ2-1; 7 bases map to TRBD2. The germline CDR1 and CDR2 sequences are MDHEN and SYDVKM. Trimming removed 7 bases from V and 4 bases from J; junction bases left unmatched: 10. The CDR3 extends over 15 amino acids. Written as DNA, the CDR3 is TGTGCCAGCATCCAAGAGCGGGATCTATACAATGAGCAGTTCTTC. Amino acids: CASIQERDLYNEQFF.

This clone was detected only once. The J gene is TRBJ2-1, the V gene TRBV6-1; TRBD2 matches at 16 bases. V lost 5 bases, J lost 8 bases, and 3 bases stayed unmatched. Germline-derived CDR1 and CDR2 are MNHNS and SASEGT. The CDR3 is made up of 15 amino acids. CDR3 DNA sequence: TGTGCCAGCAGTACGGGACTAGCGGGAGGGGATGAGCAGTTCTTC. Its translation is CASSTGLAGGDEQFF.

CDR3: CASSPPSPYDSGIGETQYF. In nucleotides, the CDR3 is TGTGCCAGCAGCCCTCCCTCCCCCTATGACAGCGGGATTGGAGAGACCCAGTACTTC. The gene calls are TRBV7-6 and TRBJ2-5; 7 bases fit TRBD2. The CDR3 covers 19 residues. After removal of 5 bases from V and 4 bases from J, the junction contained 22 bases not matched to a gene. Germline loops: CDR1 SGHVS, CDR2 FNYEAQ.

The rearrangement links TRBV19 to TRBJ2-1; D uncertain. This CDR3 comprises 14 residues. Germline CDR1 LNHDA, CDR2 SQIVND (reference sequence). Trimming cost V 7 bases and J 6 bases, with 16 bases left between them. This CDR3 is CASIGDFTRNEQFF. In DNA, the CDR3 is TGTGCCAGTATAGGCGACTTTACCCGCAATGAGCAGTTCTTC.

The chain links TRBV5-4 to TRBJ2-2, with D perhaps TRBD2 (5 bases). Trimming removed 4 bases from V and 3 bases from J, with 16 bases in between. CDR1 and CDR2 (germline): SGHNT, YYREEE (reference sequence). The CDR3 runs 16 residues. The CDR3 sequence: CASSPLMARDTGELFF. CDR3 DNA: TGTGCCAGCAGCCCCCTAATGGCGAGGGACACCGGGGAGCTGTTTTTT.

V gene TRBV5-1 combines with J gene TRBJ1-5, with 7 bases identical to TRBD1. CDR1 and CDR2 from the germline V gene are SGHRS and YFSETQ. The CDR3 has 18 amino acids. The ends lost 5 bases at V and 4 bases at J; junction bases unmatched: 18. In DNA, the CDR3 is TGCGCCAGCAGTCCACCGGGACAGCGCATTGTGAGTAATCAGCCCCAGCATTTT. It yields the protein CASSPPGQRIVSNQPQHF. Together with reference TRBV5-1 and TRBJ1-5, the CDR3 gives the full variable domain: KAGVTQTPRYLIKTRGQQVTLSCSPISGHRSVSWYQQTPGQGLQFLFEYFSETQRNKGNFPGRFSGRQFSNSRSEMNVSTLELGDSALYLCASSPPGQRIVSNQPQHFGDGTRLSIL.